This T cell receptor beta chain was recovered during a study of regulatory T cells in long-lasting Graves disease. The study's findings and limits: Newly diagnosed patients had higher TCR diversity than persistent Graves' patients did. TRBV28, TRBJ1-2 and TRBJ2-5 were segments that persistent disease favored.

As for time point: newly diagnosed GD, antithyroid drugs for less than 3 months. PBMCs provided the RNA from which the TCR library was made. Libraries of TCR beta came from iRepertoire HTBI primers plus Arm-PCR of CDR3 regions. TCRdb re-called the multiplex PCR reads with MiXCR, one entry per CDR3 protein. The sample comprises some 460,000 distinct CDR3 sequences, around 15% of which are singletons, and 12% rests with the top ten. CDR1 and CDR2 (germline): ENHRY, SYGVKD. V lost 6 bases and J lost 2; bases outside the gene matches: 5. The length of the CDR3 is 14 residues. This clonotype was counted only a few times. The antigen remains undetermined. The same data also contributed to another study, on T cells in Graves' hyperthyroidism and ophthalmopathy. That paper adds: First-round RT-PCR with HTBI primers amplified the TCR CDR3 region. By a 13 V-J model, ophthalmopathy was set apart from stable hyperthyroidism.

J is TRBJ2-3 and V is TRBV10-3; 7 bases are a match to TRBD1. The sequence derives from a man aged 35 to 55 with Graves disease. Here the sequenced sample was peripheral blood mononuclear cells (PBMCs), taken at new diagnosis, from a patient treated with antithyroid drugs. CDR3 nucleotide sequence: TGTGCCATCAGGCCGGGACAGTCCACAGATACGCAGTATTTT. Translating gives CAIRPGQSTDTQYF.